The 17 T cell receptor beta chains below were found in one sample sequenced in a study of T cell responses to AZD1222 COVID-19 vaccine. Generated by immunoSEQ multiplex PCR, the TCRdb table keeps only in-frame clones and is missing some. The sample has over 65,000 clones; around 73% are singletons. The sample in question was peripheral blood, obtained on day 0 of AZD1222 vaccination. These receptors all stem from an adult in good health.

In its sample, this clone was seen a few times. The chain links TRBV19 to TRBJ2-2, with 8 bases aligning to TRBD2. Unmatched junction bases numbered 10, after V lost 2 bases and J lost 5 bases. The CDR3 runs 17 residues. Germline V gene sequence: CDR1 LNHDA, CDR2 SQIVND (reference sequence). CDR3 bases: TGTGCCAGTAGTATACCCTCCGCTAGCGGGCGTACCGGGGAGCTGTTTTTT. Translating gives CASSIPSASGRTGELFF.

Here the CDR3 reads CASTPLSRRETQYF. CDR3 DNA: TGTGCCAGCACCCCCTTATCAAGGAGGGAGACCCAGTACTTC. J is TRBJ2-5 and V is TRBV28; maybe TRBD2 (5 bases). CDR1 and CDR2 from the germline V gene are MDHEN and SYDVKM. The CDR3 contains 14 residues. Trimming stripped 7 bases from V and 5 bases from J, with 17 bases between.

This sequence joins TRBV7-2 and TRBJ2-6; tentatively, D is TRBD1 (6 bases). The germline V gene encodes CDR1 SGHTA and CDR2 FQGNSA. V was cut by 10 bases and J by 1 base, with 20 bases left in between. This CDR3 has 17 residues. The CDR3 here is CATFVGQFRSGANVLTF. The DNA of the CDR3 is TGTGCCACCTTTGTCGGACAGTTTCGTTCTGGGGCCAACGTCCTGACTTTC.

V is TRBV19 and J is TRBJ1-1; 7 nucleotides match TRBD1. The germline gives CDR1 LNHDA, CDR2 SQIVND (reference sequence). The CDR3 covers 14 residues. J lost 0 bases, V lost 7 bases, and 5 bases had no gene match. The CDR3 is CASKVQGMNTEAFF. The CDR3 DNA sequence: TGTGCCAGTAAGGTACAGGGGATGAACACTGAAGCTTTCTTT.

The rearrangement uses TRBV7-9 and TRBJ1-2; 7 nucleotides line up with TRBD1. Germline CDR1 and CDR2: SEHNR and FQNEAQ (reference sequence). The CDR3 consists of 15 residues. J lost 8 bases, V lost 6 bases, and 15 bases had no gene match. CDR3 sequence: CASSSTGQPTMGYTF. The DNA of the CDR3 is TGTGCCAGCAGTTCCACGGGACAGCCAACTATGGGCTACACCTTC.

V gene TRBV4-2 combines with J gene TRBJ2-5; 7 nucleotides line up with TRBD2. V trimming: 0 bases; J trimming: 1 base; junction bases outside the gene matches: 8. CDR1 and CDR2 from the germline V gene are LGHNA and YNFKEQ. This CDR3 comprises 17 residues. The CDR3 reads CASSQDVYGLVQETQYF. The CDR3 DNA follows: TGTGCCAGCAGCCAAGATGTCTACGGACTAGTCCAAGAGACCCAGTACTTC.

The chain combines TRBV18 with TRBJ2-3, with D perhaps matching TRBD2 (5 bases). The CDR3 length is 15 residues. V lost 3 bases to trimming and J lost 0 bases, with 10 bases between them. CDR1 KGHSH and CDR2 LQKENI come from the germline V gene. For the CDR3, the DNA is TGTGCCAGCTCACCGAATAGCGACAGCACAGATACGCAGTATTTT. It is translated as CASSPNSDSTDTQYF.

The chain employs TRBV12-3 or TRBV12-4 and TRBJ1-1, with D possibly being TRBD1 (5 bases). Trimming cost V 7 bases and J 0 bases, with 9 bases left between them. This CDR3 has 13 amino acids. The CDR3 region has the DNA TGTGCCAGCAAAAGGGGCCTGAACACTGAAGCTTTCTTT. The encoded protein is CASKRGLNTEAFF.

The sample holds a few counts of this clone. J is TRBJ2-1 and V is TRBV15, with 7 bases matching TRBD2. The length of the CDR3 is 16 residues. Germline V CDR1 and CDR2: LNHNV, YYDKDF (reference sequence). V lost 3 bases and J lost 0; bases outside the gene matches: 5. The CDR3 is CATSRPSGDSYNEQFF. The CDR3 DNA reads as TGTGCCACCAGCAGGCCAAGCGGGGACTCCTACAATGAGCAGTTCTTC.

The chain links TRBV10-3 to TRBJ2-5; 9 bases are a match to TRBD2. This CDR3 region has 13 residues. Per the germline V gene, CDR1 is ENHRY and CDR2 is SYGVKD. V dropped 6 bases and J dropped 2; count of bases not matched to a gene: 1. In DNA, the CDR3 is TGTGCCATCAGAACTAGCGGGCAAGAGACCCAGTACTTC. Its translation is CAIRTSGQETQYF.

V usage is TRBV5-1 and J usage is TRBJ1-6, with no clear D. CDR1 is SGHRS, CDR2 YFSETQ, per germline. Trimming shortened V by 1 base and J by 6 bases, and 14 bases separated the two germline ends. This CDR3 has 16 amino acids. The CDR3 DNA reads TGCGCCAGCAGCTTGTTACCACAAGCCTTTAATTCACCCCTCCACTTT. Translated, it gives CASSLLPQAFNSPLHF.

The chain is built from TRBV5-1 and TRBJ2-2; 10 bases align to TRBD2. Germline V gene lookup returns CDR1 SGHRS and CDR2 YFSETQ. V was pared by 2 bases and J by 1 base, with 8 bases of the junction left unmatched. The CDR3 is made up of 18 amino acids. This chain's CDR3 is CASSLRAGGPGNTGELFF. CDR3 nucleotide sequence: TGCGCCAGCAGCTTAAGAGCGGGAGGGCCGGGGAACACCGGGGAGCTGTTTTTT.

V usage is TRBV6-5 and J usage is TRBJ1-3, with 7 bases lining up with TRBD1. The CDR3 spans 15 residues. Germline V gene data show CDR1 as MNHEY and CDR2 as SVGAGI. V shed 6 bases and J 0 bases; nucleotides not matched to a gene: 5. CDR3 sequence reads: CASSSGQFSGNTIYF. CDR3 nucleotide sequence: TGTGCCAGCAGCTCGGGACAGTTCTCTGGAAACACCATATATTTT.

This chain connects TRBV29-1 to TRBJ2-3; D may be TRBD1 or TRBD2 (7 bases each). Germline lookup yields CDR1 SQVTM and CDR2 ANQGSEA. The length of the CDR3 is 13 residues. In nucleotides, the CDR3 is TGCGCCAGGGGGGGCGTCCCGCCAGATACGCAGTATTTT. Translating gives CARGGVPPDTQYF.

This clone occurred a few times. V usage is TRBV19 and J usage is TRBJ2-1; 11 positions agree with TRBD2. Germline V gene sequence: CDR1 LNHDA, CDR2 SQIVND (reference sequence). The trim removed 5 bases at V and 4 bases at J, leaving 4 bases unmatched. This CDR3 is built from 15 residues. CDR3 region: CASSVGLAEYNEQFF. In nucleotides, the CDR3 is TGTGCCAGTAGTGTGGGACTAGCGGAATACAATGAGCAGTTCTTC.

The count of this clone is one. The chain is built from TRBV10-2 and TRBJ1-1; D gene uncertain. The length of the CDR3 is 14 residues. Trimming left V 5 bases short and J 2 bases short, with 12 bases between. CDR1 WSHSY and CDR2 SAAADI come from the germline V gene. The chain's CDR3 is CASSLDGGNTEAFF. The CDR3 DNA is TGCGCCAGCAGTCTAGACGGAGGAAACACTGAAGCTTTCTTT.

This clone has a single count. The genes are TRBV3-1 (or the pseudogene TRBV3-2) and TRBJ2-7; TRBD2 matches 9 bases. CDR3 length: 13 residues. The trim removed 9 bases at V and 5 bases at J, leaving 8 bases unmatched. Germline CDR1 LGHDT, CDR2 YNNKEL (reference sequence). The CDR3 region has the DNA TGTGCCAGTGGATTAGCGGGAGAGGACGAGCAGTACTTC. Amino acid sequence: CASGLAGEDEQYF.